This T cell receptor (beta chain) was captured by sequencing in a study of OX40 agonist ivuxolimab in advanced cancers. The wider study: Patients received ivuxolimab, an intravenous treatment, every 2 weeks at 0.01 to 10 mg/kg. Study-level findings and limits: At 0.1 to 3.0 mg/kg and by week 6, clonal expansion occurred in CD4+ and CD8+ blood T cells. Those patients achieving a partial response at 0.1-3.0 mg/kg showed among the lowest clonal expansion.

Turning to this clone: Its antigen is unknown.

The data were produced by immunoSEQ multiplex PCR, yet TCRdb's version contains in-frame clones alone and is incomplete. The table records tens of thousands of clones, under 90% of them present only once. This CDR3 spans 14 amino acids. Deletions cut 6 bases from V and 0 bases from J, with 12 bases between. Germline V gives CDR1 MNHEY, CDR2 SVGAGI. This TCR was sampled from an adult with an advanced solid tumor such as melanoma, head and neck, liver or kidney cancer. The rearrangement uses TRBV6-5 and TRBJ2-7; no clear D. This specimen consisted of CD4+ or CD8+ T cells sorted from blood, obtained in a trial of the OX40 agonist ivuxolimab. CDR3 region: CASSSTVSSYEQYV. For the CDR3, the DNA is TGTGCCAGCAGCTCCACGGTGAGCTCCTACGAGCAGTACGTC.